The rows below give T cell receptor beta chains drawn from one sample of a study of T cells in Graves' hyperthyroidism and ophthalmopathy. TCRdb recomputed calls from the multiplex PCR reads with MiXCR, one row per CDR3 protein. The table includes roughly 500,000 distinct CDR3 sequences, over 45% detected once. Sequenced material: peripheral blood or thyroid tissue (not recorded which). The receptors were sampled from an adult woman with Graves' disease, either hyperthyroidism or ophthalmopathy (not recorded which). Both conserved end residues are part of each CDR3. Each record gives: V gene, clone size, D gene, J gene, CDR3 protein, CDR3 DNA. D genes are given only for firm matches. Clone sizes are given selectively: once, few, many, or a class where the clone is expanded.

>TRBV24-1|once|NA|TRBJ1-5
CATSEPIRWGLGNQPQHF
TGTGCCACCAGTGAACCGATTCGGTGGGGTCTGGGCAATCAGCCCCAGCATTTT
>TRBV7-9|NA|NA|TRBJ1-3
CASTPWGAGNTIYF
TGTGCCAGCACGCCCTGGGGAGCAGGAAACACCATATATTTT
>TRBV20-1|NA|NA|TRBJ1-5
CSARGSAASNQPQHF
TGCAGTGCTAGAGGCTCGGCAGCTAGCAATCAGCCCCAGCATTTT
>TRBV5-5|many|NA|TRBJ1-6
CASSLDNSPLHF
TGTGCCAGCAGCTTGGACAATTCACCCCTCCACTTT
>TRBV20-1|many|NA|TRBJ1-4
CSASTATNEKLFF
TGCAGTGCTAGCACCGCAACTAATGAAAAACTGTTTTTT
>TRBV9|NA|TRBD1|TRBJ1-5
CASSVGPRTGEQPQHF
TGTGCCAGCAGCGTAGGCCCCCGGACAGGGGAGCAGCCCCAGCATTTT
>TRBV28|few|TRBD1|TRBJ1-2
CASSLSGQGAGYGYTF
TGTGCCAGCAGTTTATCAGGACAGGGGGCCGGCTATGGCTACACCTTC
>TRBV20-1|many|TRBD1|TRBJ1-1
CSATRQGVDTEAFF
TGCAGTGCTACGCGACAGGGAGTGGACACTGAAGCTTTCTTT
>TRBV29-1|few|NA|TRBJ2-7
CSVGGGSYEQYF
TGCAGCGTTGGTGGGGGCTCCTACGAGCAGTACTTC
>TRBV10-2|NA|NA|TRBJ1-3
CASSGQVANTIYF
TGCGCCAGCAGTGGACAGGTGGCTAACACCATATATTTT